This is a list of T cell receptor beta chains from one sample in a study of blood T cells in healthy people across ages. MiXCR, applied by TCRdb to the 5' RACE reads, yields one record per CDR3 protein. The sample lists a few hundred thousand distinct CDR3 sequences, about 49% occurring once. Specimen: blood. These receptors originate from a man in his 60s in good health. CDR3s include the opening cysteine and the closing phenylalanine or tryptophan. The D gene is left open where the match is weak. Clone sizes are given selectively: once, few, many, or a class where the clone is expanded.

J	V	size	D	CDR3	DNA
TRBJ2-3	TRBV12-3/TRBV12-4	NA	NA	CASRRRGRADTQYF	TGTGCCAGCAGAAGGAGAGGGAGAGCAGATACGCAGTATTTT
TRBJ2-7	TRBV29-1	many	NA	CSVELGGRPSYEQYF	TGCAGCGTTGAATTGGGGGGCAGACCCTCCTACGAGCAGTACTTC
TRBJ2-5	TRBV6-1	many	TRBD1	CASRRQGVLETQYF	TGTGCCAGCAGGAGACAGGGGGTCTTAGAGACCCAGTACTTC
TRBJ2-3	TRBV13	few	NA	CASSPVQGGSTDTQYF	TGTGCCAGCAGCCCAGTACAGGGAGGGAGTACAGATACGCAGTATTTT
TRBJ2-4	TRBV4-3	NA	TRBD2	CASSQDGMPGGGNIQYF	TGCGCCAGCAGCCAAGATGGGATGCCCGGGGGGGGGAACATTCAGTACTTC
TRBJ2-7	TRBV7-2	few	NA	CASSSPGRIPYEQYF	TGTGCCAGCAGCTCCCCGGGACGGATCCCCTACGAGCAGTACTTC
TRBJ2-7	TRBV20-1	NA	TRBD2	CSATLKAGAYEQYF	TGCAGTGCTACCCTGAAGGCGGGAGCGTACGAGCAGTACTTC
TRBJ2-3	TRBV6-1	NA	NA	CASRVRGRADTQYF	TGTGCCAGCAGAGTCCGGGGCCGCGCAGATACGCAGTATTTT
TRBJ1-1	TRBV3-1	NA	TRBD1	CASSNIQGWTEAFF	TGTGCCAGCAGCAATATACAGGGGTGGACTGAAGCTTTCTTT
TRBJ1-1	TRBV25-1	NA	TRBD1	CASSEDRGYRTEAFF	TGTGCCAGCAGTGAAGACAGGGGGTATAGGACTGAAGCTTTCTTT
TRBJ1-2	TRBV28	NA	TRBD1	CASSPDRALLYTF	TGTGCCAGCAGTCCTGACAGGGCTCTTCTCTACACCTTC
TRBJ1-2	TRBV12-3/TRBV12-4	many	NA	CASSFRNYGYTF	TGTGCCAGCAGTTTTCGGAACTATGGCTACACCTTC
TRBJ2-1	TRBV20-1	NA	TRBD2	CSARDSGGISYNEQFF	TGCAGTGCTAGAGATAGCGGGGGGATATCCTACAATGAGCAGTTCTTC
TRBJ2-6	TRBV5-5	few	NA	CASSLAQAGANVLTF	TGTGCCAGCAGCTTGGCACAGGCTGGGGCCAACGTCCTGACTTTC
TRBJ1-1	TRBV20-1	few	NA	CSAREFTEAFF	TGCAGTGCTAGAGAGTTCACTGAAGCTTTCTTT
TRBJ2-4	TRBV20-1	NA	TRBD2	CSASGTSGPSAKNIQYF	TGCAGTGCGTCCGGGACTAGCGGACCCTCGGCCAAAAACATTCAGTACTTC
TRBJ2-7	TRBV7-9	few	NA	CASSEDGGRSTDF	TGTGCCAGCAGCGAGGATGGTGGGAGGAGCACCGACTTC
TRBJ2-7	TRBV7-9	few	TRBD1	CASSSADRGPEQYF	TGTGCCAGCAGCTCAGCCGACAGGGGGCCTGAGCAGTACTTC
TRBJ1-2	TRBV3-1	NA	TRBD1	CASSQVGTGRHNGYTF	TGTGCCAGCAGCCAAGTCGGGACAGGGCGTCACAATGGCTACACCTTC
TRBJ1-1	TRBV28	NA	NA	CASSLDARLNTEAFF	TGTGCCAGCAGTTTGGACGCAAGATTGAACACTGAAGCTTTCTTT
TRBJ1-2	TRBV4-1	NA	NA	CASSQEGAGDAYGYTF	TGCGCCAGCAGCCAAGAGGGGGCAGGGGACGCCTATGGCTACACCTTC
TRBJ2-2	TRBV20-1	NA	NA	CSAREVAGTNTGELFF	TGCAGTGCTAGAGAGGTCGCGGGGACGAACACCGGGGAGCTGTTTTTT
TRBJ1-4	TRBV29-1	NA	TRBD1	CSVLWDRGTNEKLFF	TGCAGCGTCCTCTGGGACAGGGGAACTAATGAAAAACTGTTTTTT
TRBJ2-1	TRBV12-3/TRBV12-4	NA	TRBD2	CASSSGLGTSGYNEQFF	TGTGCCAGCAGTTCCGGCCTCGGGACTAGCGGCTACAATGAGCAGTTCTTC
TRBJ2-1	TRBV2	NA	TRBD2	CASRGGSNANEQFF	TGTGCCAGCAGGGGAGGGAGTAATGCGAATGAGCAGTTCTTC
TRBJ2-7	TRBV21-1	NA	NA	CASSKEGPTGFSYEQYF	TGTGCCAGCAGCAAAGAAGGGCCGACAGGTTTCTCCTACGAGCAGTACTTC
TRBJ2-1	TRBV15	NA	NA	CATSRDPGSVEQFF	TGTGCCACCAGCAGGGACCCCGGGTCAGTAGAGCAGTTCTTC
TRBJ2-1	TRBV3-1	few	NA	CASSPVGEGPYNEQFF	TGTGCCAGCAGCCCCGTGGGAGAGGGGCCCTACAATGAGCAGTTCTTC
TRBJ2-7	TRBV30	once	NA	CAWSVSGYSEQYF	TGTGCCTGGAGTGTGTCAGGGTACAGCGAGCAGTACTTC
TRBJ2-3	TRBV20-1	few	TRBD2	CSAPLAGVTDTQYF	TGCAGTGCTCCCTTAGCGGGGGTCACGGATACGCAGTATTTT
TRBJ1-2	TRBV10-3	few	TRBD1	CAISEQGGGYGYTF	TGTGCCATCAGTGAACAGGGGGGTGGCTATGGCTACACCTTC
TRBJ1-1	TRBV20-1	NA	NA	CSASGLSNTEAFF	TGCAGTGCTAGTGGGCTTAGTAACACTGAAGCTTTCTTT
TRBJ2-7	TRBV19	few	NA	CASSMMGQILEQYF	TGTGCCAGTAGTATGATGGGTCAGATCCTCGAGCAGTACTTC
TRBJ2-3	TRBV24-1	NA	NA	CATSDSGGLTDTQYF	TGTGCCACCAGTGATTCGGGTGGCCTCACAGATACGCAGTATTTT
TRBJ2-7	TRBV29-1	NA	NA	CGVEFGKQYF	TGCGGCGTTGAATTTGGGAAGCAGTACTTC
TRBJ2-7	TRBV6-1	NA	TRBD1	CASSDRDRGGVQYF	TGTGCCAGCAGTGACCGGGACAGGGGTGGAGTGCAGTACTTC